This record covers a single TCR beta chain. The CDR3 is 16 residues long. Trimming removed 0 bases at V and 7 bases at J, with 17 bases between. Germline assignment: CDR1 MGHRA and CDR2 YSYEKL. This record belongs to a study of T-cell reconstitution after alpha-beta-depleted transplantation in children. Unique molecular identifiers were incorporated into the prepared TCRbeta library. TCRdb reanalysed the PCR reads using MiXCR and keeps one entry per CDR3 protein. The data show some 550,000 distinct CDR3 sequences, about 17% seen once. The TCR comes from a human donor who donated a stem cell graft to a child with acute lymphoblastic leukemia. This specimen was PBMCs from the stem cell graft donor, taken from the stem cell graft. The chain links TRBV4-1 to TRBJ2-3; D might be TRBD2 (5 bases). The CDR3 is CASSQDHASSSYTQYF. CDR3 bases: TGCGCCAGCAGCCAAGATCATGCCTCTAGCAGCTATACGCAGTATTTT.